This TCR beta chain is from a study of T-cell memory formation after mild COVID-19. Study context: TCR clusters mostly belonged to single donors. Study-wide points: A balance of CD4 and CD8 characterized clones contracting day 15 to 85, whereas later expanders leaned CD4+. Chiefly within CM and EM were the contracting CD4+ clones; CD8+ ones were within EMRA.

Of note for this clonotype: Its specificity is not known.

Per germline, CDR1 SGHRS and CDR2 YFSETQ. The CDR3 has 13 residues. The V gene end was trimmed by 5 bases and the J gene end by 5 bases; junction bases not matched to a gene: 3. One entry per CDR3 protein results from TCRdb running MiXCR on the 5' RACE reads. The sample has 300,000 or so distinct CDR3 sequences, more than 15% seen once; the top ten hold around a fifth. The material sequenced was PBMCs or a T cell subset sorted from them (not recorded which). The receptor was isolated from a man aged 18 to 30 who had mild COVID-19 (a few samples of this study predate the infection). Cell type and time point are not known. The chain carries TRBV5-1 and TRBJ1-1; 10 nucleotides align to TRBD1. The CDR3 DNA reads as TGCGCCAGCAGGGACAGGGGGGGAACTGAAGCTTTCTTT. This encodes CASRDRGGTEAFF.